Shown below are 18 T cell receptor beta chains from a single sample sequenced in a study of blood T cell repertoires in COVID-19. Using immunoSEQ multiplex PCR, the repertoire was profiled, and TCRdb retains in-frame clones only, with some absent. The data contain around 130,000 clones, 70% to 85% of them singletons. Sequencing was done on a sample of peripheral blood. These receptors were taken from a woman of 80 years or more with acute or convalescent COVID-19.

CDR3 in amino acids: CALGQGSEQYF. DNA of the CDR3: TGTGCCCTCGGGCAGGGTTCCGAGCAGTACTTC. The chain is built from TRBV7-9 and TRBJ2-7, with D maybe TRBD1 (5 bases). The CDR3 extends over 11 amino acids. Germline CDR1 SEHNR, CDR2 FQNEAQ (reference sequence). The V end lost 11 bases, the J end lost 6 bases, and 14 bases lay between the germline ends.

The CDR3, as DNA: TGTGCCAGTAGTTTACAGGGGCGGATTTATGGCTACACCTTC. Translation gives CASSLQGRIYGYTF. This chain links TRBV19 with TRBJ1-2, with TRBD1 identical over 7 bases. The J segment lost 5 bases and the V segment lost 5 bases, leaving 8 bases of the junction unmatched. Germline V gene data show CDR1 as LNHDA and CDR2 as SQIVND (reference sequence). CDR3 length: 14 residues.

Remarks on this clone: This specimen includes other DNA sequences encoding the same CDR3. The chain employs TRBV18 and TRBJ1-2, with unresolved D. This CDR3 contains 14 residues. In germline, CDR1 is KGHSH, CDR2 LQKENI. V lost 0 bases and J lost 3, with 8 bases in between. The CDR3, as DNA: TGTGCCAGCTCACCACCCGGTTTCGACTATGGCTACACCTTC. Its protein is CASSPPGFDYGYTF.

CDR3 protein: CASSLTTSGGSYEQYF. CDR3 nucleotide sequence: TGCGCCAGCAGCCTTACGACTAGCGGGGGGAGCTACGAGCAGTACTTC. V and J are TRBV4-1 and TRBJ2-7; 13 bases map to TRBD2. The germline V gene has CDR1 MGHRA and CDR2 YSYEKL. The CDR3 sequence is 16 residues long. V dropped 4 bases and J dropped 3; count of bases not matched to a gene: 6.

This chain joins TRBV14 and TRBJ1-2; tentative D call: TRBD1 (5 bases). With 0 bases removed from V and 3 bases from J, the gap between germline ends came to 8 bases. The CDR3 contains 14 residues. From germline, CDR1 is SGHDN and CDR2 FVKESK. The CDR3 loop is CASSQDGGDYGYTF. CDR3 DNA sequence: TGTGCCAGCAGCCAAGACGGAGGGGACTATGGCTACACCTTC. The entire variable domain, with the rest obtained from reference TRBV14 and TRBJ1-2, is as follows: EAGVTQFPSHSVIEKGQTVTLRCDPISGHDNLYWYRRVMGKEIKFLLHFVKESKQDESGMPNNRFLAERTGGTYSTLKVQPAELEDSGVYFCASSQDGGDYGYTFGSGTRLTVV.

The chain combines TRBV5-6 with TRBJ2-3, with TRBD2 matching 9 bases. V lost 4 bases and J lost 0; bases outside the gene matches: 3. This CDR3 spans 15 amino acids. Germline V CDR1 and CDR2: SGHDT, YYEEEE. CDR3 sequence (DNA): TGTGCCAGCAGCCGACTAGCGGTTAGCACAGATACGCAGTATTTT. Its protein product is CASSRLAVSTDTQYF.

In DNA form, the CDR3 reads TGTGCCAGCAGTCTCAGGGAAGGCAATCAGCCCCAGCATTTT. This translates into CASSLREGNQPQHF. This chain links TRBV27 with TRBJ1-5; possibly TRBD1 for D (5 bases). V was clipped by 5 bases and J by 2 bases, with 10 bases between them. This CDR3 is 14 amino acids long. Germline CDR1 and CDR2: MNHEY and SMNVEV (reference sequence).

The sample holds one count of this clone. The CDR3 protein is CASSPRDRGFYGYTF. The CDR3 nucleotides are TGTGCCAGCAGCCCAAGGGACAGGGGTTTCTATGGCTACACCTTC. The chain has TRBV5-6 and TRBJ1-2; TRBD1 matches at 10 bases. V was clipped by 4 bases and J by 4 bases; unmatched bases: 7. Germline V gives CDR1 SGHDT, CDR2 YYEEEE. The CDR3 extends over 15 amino acids.

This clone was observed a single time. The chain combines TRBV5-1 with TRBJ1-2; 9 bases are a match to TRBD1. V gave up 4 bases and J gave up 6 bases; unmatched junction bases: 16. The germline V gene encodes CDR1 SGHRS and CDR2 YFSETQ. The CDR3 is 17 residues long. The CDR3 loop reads CASSTGQGSSFGDGYTF. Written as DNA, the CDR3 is TGCGCCAGCAGCACCGGACAGGGGTCCTCCTTTGGGGATGGCTACACCTTC.

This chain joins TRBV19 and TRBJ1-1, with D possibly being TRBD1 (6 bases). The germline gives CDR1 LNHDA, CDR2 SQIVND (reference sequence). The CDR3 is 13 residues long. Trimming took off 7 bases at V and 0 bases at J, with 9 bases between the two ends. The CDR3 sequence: CASNDRMNTEAFF. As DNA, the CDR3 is TGTGCCAGTAATGACAGGATGAACACTGAAGCTTTCTTT. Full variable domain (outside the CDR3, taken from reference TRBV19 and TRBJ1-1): DGGITQSPKYLFRKEGQNVTLSCEQNLNHDAMYWYRQDPGQGLRLIYYSQIVNDFQKGDIAEGYSVSREKKESFPLTVTSAQKNPTAFYLCASNDRMNTEAFFGQGTRLTVV.

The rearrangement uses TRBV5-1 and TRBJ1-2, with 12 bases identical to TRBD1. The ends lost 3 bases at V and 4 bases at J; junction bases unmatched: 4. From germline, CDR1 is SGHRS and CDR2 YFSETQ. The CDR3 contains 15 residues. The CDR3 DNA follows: TGCGCCAGCAGCTGGGGGACAGGGGGCGGCTATGGCTACACCTTC. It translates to CASSWGTGGGYGYTF.

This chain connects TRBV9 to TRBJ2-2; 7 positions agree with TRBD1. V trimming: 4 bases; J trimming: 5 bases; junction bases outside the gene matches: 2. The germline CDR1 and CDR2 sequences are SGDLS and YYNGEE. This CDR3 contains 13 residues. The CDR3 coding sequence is TGTGCCAGCAGCCCGGACAGGACCGGGGAGCTGTTTTTT. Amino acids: CASSPDRTGELFF.

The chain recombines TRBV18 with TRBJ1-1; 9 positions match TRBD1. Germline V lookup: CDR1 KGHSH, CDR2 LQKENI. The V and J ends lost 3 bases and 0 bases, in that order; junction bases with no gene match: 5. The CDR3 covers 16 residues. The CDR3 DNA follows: TGTGCCAGCTCACCGATGGGACAGGGAATGAACACTGAAGCTTTCTTT. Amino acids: CASSPMGQGMNTEAFF.

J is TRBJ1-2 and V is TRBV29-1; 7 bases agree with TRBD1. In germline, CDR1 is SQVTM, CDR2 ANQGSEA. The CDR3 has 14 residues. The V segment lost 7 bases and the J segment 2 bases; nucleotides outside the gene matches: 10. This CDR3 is CSAGEVQGNYGYTF. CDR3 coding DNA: TGCAGCGCGGGGGAGGTACAGGGGAACTATGGCTACACCTTC. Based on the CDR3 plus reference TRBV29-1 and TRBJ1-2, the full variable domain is SAVISQKPSRDICQRGTSLTIQCQVDSQVTMMFWYRQQPGQSLTLIATANQGSEATYESGFVIDKFPISRPNLTFSTLTVSNMSPEDSSIYLCSAGEVQGNYGYTFGSGTRLTVV.

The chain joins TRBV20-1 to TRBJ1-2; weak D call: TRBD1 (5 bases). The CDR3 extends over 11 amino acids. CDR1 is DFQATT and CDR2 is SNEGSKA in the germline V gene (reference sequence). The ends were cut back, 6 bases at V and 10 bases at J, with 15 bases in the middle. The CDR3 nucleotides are TGCAGTGCAACTACCCCAGGGCACTACACCTTC. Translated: CSATTPGHYTF.

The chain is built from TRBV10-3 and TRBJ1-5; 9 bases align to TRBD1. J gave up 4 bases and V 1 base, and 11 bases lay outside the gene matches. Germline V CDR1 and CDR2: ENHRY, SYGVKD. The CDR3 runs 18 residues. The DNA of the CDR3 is TGTGCCATCAGTGAGTTCGGGACAGGGTTTGGGGATAATCAGCCCCAGCATTTT. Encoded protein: CAISEFGTGFGDNQPQHF.

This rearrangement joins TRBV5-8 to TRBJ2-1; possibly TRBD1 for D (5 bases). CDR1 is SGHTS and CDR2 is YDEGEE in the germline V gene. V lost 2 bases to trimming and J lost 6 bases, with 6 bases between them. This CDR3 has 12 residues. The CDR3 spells CASSLGVNEQFF. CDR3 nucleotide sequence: TGTGCCAGCAGCTTAGGGGTCAATGAGCAGTTCTTC.

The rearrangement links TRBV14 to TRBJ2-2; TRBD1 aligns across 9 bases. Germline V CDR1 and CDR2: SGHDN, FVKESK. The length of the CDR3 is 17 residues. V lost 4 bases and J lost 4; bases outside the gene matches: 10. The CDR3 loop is CASSRTGGSHLTGELFF. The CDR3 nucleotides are TGTGCCAGCAGCCGAACAGGGGGCTCACATCTCACCGGGGAGCTGTTTTTT.